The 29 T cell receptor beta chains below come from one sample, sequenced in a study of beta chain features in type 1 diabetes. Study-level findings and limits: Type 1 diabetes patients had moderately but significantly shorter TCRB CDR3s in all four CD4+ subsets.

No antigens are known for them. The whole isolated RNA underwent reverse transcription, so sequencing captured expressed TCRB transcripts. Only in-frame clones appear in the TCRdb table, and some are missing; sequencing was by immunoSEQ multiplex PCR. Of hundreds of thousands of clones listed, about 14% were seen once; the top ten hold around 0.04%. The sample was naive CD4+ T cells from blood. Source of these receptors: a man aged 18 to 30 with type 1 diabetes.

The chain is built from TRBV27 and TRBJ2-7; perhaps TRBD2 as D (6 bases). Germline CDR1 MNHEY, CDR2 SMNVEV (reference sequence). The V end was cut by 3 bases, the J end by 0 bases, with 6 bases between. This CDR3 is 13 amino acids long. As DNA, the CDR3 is TGTGCCAGCAGTTTGGGGGGCTCCTACGAGCAGTACTTC. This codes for CASSLGGSYEQYF.

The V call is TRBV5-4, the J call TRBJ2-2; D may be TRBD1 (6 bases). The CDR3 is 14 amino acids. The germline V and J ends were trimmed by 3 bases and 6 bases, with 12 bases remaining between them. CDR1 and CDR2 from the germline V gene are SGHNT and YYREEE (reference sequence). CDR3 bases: TGTGCCAGCAGCTATCAGGGGTTAGCCGGGGAGCTGTTTTTT. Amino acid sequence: CASSYQGLAGELFF.

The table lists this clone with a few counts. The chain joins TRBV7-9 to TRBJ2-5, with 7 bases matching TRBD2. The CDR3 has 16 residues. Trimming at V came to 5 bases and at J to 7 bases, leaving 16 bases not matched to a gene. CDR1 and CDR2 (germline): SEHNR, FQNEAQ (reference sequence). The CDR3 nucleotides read TGTGCCAGCAGCCTCTTAAAAGGCCCAGCGGGGATGACCCAGTACTTC. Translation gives CASSLLKGPAGMTQYF. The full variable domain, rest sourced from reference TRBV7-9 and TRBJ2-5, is DTGVSQNPRHKITKRGQNVTFRCDPISEHNRLYWYRQTLGQGPEFLTYFQNEAQLEKSRLLSDRFSAERPKGSFSTLEIQRTEQGDSAMYLCASSLLKGPAGMTQYFGPGTRLLVL.

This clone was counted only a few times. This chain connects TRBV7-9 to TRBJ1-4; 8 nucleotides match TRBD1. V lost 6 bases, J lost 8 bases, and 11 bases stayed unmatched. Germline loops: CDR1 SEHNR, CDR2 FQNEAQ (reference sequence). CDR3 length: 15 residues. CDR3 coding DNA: TGTGCCAGCAGATCAACCGACAGGGGAAAGGAAAAACTGTTTTTT. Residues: CASRSTDRGKEKLFF.

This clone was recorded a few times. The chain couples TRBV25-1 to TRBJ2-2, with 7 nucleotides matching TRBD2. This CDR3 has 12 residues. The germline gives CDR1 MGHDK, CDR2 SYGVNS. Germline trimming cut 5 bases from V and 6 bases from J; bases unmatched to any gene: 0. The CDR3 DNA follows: TGTGCCAGCAGTCGGGAGGCCGGGGAGCTGTTTTTT. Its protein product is CASSREAGELFF.

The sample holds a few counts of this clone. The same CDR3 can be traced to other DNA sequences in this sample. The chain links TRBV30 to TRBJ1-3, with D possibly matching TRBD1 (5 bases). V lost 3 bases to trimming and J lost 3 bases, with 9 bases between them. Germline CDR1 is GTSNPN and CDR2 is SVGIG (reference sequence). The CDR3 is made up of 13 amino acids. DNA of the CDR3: TGTGCCTGGAGCAGGGATAGTGGAAACACCATATATTTT. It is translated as CAWSRDSGNTIYF.

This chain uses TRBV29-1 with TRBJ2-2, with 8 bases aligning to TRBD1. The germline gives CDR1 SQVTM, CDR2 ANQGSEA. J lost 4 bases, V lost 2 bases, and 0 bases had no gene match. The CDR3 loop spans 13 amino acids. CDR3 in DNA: TGCAGCGTTGAACAGGGGGCCACCGGGGAGCTGTTTTTT. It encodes CSVEQGATGELFF.

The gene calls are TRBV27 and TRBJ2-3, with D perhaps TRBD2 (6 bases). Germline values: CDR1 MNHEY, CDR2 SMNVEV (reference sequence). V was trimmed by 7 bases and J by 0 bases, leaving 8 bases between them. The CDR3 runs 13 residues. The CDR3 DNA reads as TGTGCCAGCAAGACTAGAAGCACAGATACGCAGTATTTT. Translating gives CASKTRSTDTQYF.

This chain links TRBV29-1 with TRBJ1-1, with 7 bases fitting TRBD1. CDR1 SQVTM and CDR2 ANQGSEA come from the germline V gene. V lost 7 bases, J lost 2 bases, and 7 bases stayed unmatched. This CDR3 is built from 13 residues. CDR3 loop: CSADRDRNTEAFF. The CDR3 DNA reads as TGCAGCGCCGACCGGGACAGAAACACTGAAGCTTTCTTT.

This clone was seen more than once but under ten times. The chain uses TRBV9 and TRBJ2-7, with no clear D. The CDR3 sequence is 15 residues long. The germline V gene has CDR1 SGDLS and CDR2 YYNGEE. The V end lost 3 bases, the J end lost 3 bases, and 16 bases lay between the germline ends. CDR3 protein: CASSATSRPDYEQYF. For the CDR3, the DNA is TGTGCCAGCAGCGCAACTTCCCGACCGGACTACGAGCAGTACTTC. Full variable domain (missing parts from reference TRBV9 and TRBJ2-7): DSGVTQTPKHLITATGQRVTLRCSPRSGDLSVYWYQQSLDQGLQFLIQYYNGEERAKGNILERFSAQQFPDLHSELNLSSLELGDSALYFCASSATSRPDYEQYFGPGTRLTVT.

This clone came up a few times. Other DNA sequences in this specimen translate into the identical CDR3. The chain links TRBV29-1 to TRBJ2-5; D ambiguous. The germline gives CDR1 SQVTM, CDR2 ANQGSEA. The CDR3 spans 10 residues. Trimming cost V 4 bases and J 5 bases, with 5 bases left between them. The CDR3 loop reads CSVAQETQYF. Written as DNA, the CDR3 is TGCAGCGTTGCACAGGAGACCCAGTACTTC.

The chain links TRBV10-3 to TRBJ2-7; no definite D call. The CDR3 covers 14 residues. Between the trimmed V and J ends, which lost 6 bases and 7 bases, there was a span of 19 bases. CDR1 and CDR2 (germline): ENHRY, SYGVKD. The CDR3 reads CAIRTRLEYGEQYF. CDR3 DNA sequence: TGTGCCATCAGAACCAGGCTGGAGTACGGAGAGCAGTACTTC.

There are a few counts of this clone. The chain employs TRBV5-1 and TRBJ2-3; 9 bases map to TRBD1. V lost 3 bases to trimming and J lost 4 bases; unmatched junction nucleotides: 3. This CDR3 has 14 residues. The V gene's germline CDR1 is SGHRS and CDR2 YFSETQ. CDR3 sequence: CASSSGTGSDTQYF. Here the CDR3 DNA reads TGCGCCAGCAGCTCCGGGACAGGGTCAGATACGCAGTATTTT.

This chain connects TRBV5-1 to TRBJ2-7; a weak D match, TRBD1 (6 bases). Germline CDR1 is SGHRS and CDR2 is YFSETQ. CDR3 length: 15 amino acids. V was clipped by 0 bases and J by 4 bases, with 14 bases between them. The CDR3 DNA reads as TGCGCCAGCAGCTTGGCGGAGACAGGTATTTACGAGCAGTACTTC. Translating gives CASSLAETGIYEQYF. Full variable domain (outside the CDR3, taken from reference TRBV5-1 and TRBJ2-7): KAGVTQTPRYLIKTRGQQVTLSCSPISGHRSVSWYQQTPGQGLQFLFEYFSETQRNKGNFPGRFSGRQFSNSRSEMNVSTLELGDSALYLCASSLAETGIYEQYFGPGTRLTVT.

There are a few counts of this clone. The CDR3 protein is CAIREVDTEAFF. DNA for the CDR3: TGTGCCATCAGGGAAGTTGACACTGAAGCTTTCTTT. The chain recombines TRBV6-5 with TRBJ1-1, with D perhaps TRBD1 (5 bases). V dropped 10 bases and J dropped 3 bases, with 12 bases sitting between them. This CDR3 has 12 residues. Germline V gives CDR1 MNHEY, CDR2 SVGAGI.

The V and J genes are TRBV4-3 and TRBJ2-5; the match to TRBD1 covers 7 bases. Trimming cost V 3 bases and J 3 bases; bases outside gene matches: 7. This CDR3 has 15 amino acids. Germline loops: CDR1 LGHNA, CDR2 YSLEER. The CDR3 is CASSHGDRDEETQYF. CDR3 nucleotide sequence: TGCGCCAGCAGCCATGGAGACAGGGACGAAGAGACCCAGTACTTC.

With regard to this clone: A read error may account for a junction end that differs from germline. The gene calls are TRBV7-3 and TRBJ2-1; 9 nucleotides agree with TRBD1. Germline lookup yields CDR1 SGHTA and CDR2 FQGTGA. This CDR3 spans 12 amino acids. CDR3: CASSLTGTGIVF. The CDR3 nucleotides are TGTGCCAGCAGCTTAACCGGGACAGGGATAGTCTTC.

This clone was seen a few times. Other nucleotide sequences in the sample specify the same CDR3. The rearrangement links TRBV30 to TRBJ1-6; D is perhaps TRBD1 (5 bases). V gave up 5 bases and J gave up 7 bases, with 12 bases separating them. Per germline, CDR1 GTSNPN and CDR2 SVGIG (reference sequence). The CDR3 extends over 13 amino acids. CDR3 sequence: CAWAGGTNSPLHF. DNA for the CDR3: TGTGCCTGGGCGGGAGGGACGAATTCACCCCTCCACTTT.

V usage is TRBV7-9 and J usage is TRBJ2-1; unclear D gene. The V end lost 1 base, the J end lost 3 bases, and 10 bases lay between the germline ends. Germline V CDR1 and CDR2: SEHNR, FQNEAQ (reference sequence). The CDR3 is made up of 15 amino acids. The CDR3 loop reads CASSLETVVYNEQFF. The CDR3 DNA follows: TGTGCCAGCAGCTTAGAGACGGTTGTCTACAATGAGCAGTTCTTC.

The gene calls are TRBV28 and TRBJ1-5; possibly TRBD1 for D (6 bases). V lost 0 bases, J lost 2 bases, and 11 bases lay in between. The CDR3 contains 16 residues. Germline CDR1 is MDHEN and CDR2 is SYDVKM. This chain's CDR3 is CASSLWPGDGNQPQHF. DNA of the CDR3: TGTGCCAGCAGTTTATGGCCAGGGGACGGCAATCAGCCCCAGCATTTT. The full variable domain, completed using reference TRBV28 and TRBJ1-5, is DVKVTQSSRYLVKRTGEKVFLECVQDMDHENMFWYRQDPGLGLRLIYFSYDVKMKEKGDIPEGYSVSREKKERFSLILESASTNQTSMYLCASSLWPGDGNQPQHFGDGTRLSIL.

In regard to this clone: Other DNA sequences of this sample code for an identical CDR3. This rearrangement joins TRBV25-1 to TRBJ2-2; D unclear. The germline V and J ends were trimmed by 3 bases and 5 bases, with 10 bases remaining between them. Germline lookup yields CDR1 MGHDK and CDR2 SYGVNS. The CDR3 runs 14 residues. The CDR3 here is CASSDPLGTGELFF. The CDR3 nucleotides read TGTGCCAGCAGTGACCCGCTAGGGACCGGGGAGCTGTTTTTT.

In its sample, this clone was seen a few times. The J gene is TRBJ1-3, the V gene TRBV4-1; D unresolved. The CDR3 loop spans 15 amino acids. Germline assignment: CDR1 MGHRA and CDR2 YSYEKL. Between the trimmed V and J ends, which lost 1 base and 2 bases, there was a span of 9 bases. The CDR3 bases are TGCGCCAGCAGCCAAGGAAGGGCGCCTGGAAACACCATATATTTT. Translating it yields CASSQGRAPGNTIYF.

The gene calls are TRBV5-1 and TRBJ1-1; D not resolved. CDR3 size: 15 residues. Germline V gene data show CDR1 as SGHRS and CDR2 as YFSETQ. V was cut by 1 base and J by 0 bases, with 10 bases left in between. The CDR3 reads CASSLRGRMNTEAFF. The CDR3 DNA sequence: TGCGCCAGCAGCTTGAGAGGGAGGATGAACACTGAAGCTTTCTTT.

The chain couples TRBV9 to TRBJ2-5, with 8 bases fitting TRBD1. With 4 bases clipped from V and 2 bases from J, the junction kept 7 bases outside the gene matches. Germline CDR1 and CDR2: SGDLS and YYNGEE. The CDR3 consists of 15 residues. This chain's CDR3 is CASSPRTGLQETQYF. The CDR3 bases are TGTGCCAGCAGCCCCAGGACAGGGCTACAAGAGACCCAGTACTTC.

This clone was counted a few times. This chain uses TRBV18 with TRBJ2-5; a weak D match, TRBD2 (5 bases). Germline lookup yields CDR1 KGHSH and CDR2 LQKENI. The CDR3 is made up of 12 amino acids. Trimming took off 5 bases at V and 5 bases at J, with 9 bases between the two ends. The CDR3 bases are TGTGCCAGCTCAACTAGGAAGGAGACCCAGTACTTC. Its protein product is CASSTRKETQYF.

This CDR3 is CSVLVRETGNTEAFF. The DNA of the CDR3 is TGCAGCGTCCTGGTCAGGGAAACGGGGAACACTGAAGCTTTCTTT. V gene TRBV29-1 combines with J gene TRBJ1-1; D is possibly TRBD1 (5 bases). V gave up 6 bases and J gave up 1 base, with 18 bases separating them. The CDR3 contains 15 residues. Germline values: CDR1 SQVTM, CDR2 ANQGSEA.

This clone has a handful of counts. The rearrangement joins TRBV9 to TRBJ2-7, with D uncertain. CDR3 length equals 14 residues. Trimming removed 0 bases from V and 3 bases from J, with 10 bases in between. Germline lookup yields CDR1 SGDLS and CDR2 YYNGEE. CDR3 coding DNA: TGTGCCAGCAGCGTAGGACGGTCAGGCTACGAGCAGTACTTC. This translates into CASSVGRSGYEQYF.

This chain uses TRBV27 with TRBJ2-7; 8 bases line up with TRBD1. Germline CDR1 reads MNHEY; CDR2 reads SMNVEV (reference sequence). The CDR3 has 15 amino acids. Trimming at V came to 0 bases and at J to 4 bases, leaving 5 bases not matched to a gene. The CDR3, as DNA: TGTGCCAGCAGTTTATCTGGGAGACAGGGGTACGAGCAGTACTTC. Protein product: CASSLSGRQGYEQYF.

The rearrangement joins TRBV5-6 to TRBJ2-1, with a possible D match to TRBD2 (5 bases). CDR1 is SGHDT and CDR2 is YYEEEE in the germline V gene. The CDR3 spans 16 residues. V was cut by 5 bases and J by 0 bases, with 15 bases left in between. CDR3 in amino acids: CASSPASGSSYNEQFF. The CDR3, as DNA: TGTGCCAGCAGTCCCGCCAGTGGGAGCTCCTACAATGAGCAGTTCTTC.